This TCR beta chain was captured by sequencing in a study of Tregs in tolerant kidney transplant recipients. This table comes from immunoSEQ multiplex PCR, and its TCRdb copy is limited to in-frame clones, with some not included. The sample contains roughly 15,000 clones, around four fifths of which appear only once. This clone was seen only a few times. CDR3 size: 16 residues. With 7 bases clipped from V and 2 bases from J, the junction kept 4 bases outside the gene matches. Germline assignment: CDR1 SGHRS and CDR2 YFSETQ. This TCR came from a human donor who received a combined kidney and bone marrow transplant. This specimen consisted of Tregs from blood, obtained before the transplant. The V and J genes are TRBV5-1 and TRBJ2-6; 12 bases map to TRBD2. DNA for the CDR3: TGCGCCAGCCCCCTAGCGGGAGGGCCTGGGGCCAACGTCCTGACTTTC. It specifies CASPLAGGPGANVLTF.